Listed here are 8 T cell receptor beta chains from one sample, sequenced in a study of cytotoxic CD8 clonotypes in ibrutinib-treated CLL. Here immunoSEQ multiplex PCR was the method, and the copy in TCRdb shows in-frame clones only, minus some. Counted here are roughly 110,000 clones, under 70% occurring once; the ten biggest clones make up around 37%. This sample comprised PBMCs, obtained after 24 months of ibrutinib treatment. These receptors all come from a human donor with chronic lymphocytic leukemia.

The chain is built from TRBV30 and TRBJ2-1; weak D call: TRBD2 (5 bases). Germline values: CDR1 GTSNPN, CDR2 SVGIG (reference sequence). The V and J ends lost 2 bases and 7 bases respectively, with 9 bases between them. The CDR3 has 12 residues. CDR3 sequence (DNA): TGTGCCTGGAGTCTATCGGGGAATGAGCAGTTCTTC. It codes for CAWSLSGNEQFF.

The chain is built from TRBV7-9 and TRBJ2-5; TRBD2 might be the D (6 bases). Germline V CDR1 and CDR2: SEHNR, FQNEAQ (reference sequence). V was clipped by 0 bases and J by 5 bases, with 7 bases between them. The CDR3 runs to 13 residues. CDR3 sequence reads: CASSLAGGETQYF. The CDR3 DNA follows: TGTGCCAGCAGCTTAGCAGGAGGGGAGACCCAGTACTTC.

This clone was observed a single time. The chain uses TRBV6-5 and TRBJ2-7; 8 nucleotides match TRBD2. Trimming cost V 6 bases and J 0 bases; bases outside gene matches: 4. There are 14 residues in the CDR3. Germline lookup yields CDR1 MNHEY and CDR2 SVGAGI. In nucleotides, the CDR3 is TGTGCCAGCAGCCGGACTAGCACCTCCTACGAGCAGTACTTC. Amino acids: CASSRTSTSYEQYF.

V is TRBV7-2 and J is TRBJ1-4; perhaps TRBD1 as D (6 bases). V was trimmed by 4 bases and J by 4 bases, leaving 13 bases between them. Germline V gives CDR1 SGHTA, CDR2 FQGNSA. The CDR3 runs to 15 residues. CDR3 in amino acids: CASSSGGQLNEKLFF. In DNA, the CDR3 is TGTGCCAGCAGCTCGGGGGGGCAGCTTAATGAAAAACTGTTTTTT.

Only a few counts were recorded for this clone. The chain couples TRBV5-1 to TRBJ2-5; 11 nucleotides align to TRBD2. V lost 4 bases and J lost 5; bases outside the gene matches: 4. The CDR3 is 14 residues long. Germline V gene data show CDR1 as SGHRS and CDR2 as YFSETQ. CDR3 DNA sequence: TGCGCCAGCAGCGTAGCTAGCGGGGGGGAGACCCAGTACTTC. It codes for CASSVASGGETQYF.

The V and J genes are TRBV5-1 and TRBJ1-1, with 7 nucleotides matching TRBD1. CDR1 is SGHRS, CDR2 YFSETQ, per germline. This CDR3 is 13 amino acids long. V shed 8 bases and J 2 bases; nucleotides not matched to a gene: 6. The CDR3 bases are TGCGCCAGTGCGGACAGGACCAACACTGAAGCTTTCTTT. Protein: CASADRTNTEAFF.

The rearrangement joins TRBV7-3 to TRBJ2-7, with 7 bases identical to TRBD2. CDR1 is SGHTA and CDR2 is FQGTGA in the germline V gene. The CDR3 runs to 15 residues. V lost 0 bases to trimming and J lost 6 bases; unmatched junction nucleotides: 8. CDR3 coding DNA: TGTGCCAGCAGCTTAACAGGCCTAGCGGTTACCGAGCAGTACTTC. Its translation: CASSLTGLAVTEQYF. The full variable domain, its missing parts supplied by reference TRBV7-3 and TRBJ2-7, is GAGVSQTPSNKVTEKGKYVELRCDPISGHTALYWYRQSLGQGPEFLIYFQGTGAADDSGLPNDRFFAVRPEGSVSTLKIQRTERGDSAVYLCASSLTGLAVTEQYFGPGTRLTVT.

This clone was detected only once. CDR3: CASSPWGGNTIYF. For the CDR3, the DNA is TGTGCCAGCAGCCCCTGGGGGGGAAACACCATATATTTT. The V and J genes are TRBV9 and TRBJ1-3, with a tentative D call TRBD1 (5 bases). Germline assignment: CDR1 SGDLS and CDR2 YYNGEE. With 4 bases removed from V and 4 bases from J, the gap between germline ends came to 9 bases. This CDR3 region has 13 residues.